This is a list of T cell receptor beta chains from one sample in a study of T cell repertoires in cytomegalovirus infection. Their cognate antigens are unknown. Using its own MiXCR run on the reads, TCRdb lists one record per CDR3 protein. In the table there are roughly 220,000 distinct CDR3 sequences, less than 50% of which are singletons. The starting material was CD8+ T cells from cultured PBMCs, obtained from culture after CMV antigen stimulation. The receptors come from a human donor in good health (CMV status not recorded). Some clones in this sample may be carry-over from other donors' samples. CDR3s include the opening cysteine and the closing phenylalanine or tryptophan. A D gene is named only where the DNA matches it firmly. Not all rows give a size; the values are once, few, many and, for expanded clones, a class.

TRBV7-9	TRBJ2-1	NA	TRBD2	CASSPSHREERSEQFF	TGTGCCAGCAGCCCCAGTCATCGGGAGGAGAGGAGTGAGCAGTTCTTC
TRBV5-6	TRBJ2-2	few	NA	CASSLALAGYTGELFF	TGTGCCAGCAGCTTGGCACTAGCAGGGTACACCGGGGAGCTGTTTTTT
TRBV7-9	TRBJ2-1	NA	TRBD2	CASSLSTSGIGYNEQFF	TGTGCCAGCAGCTTGTCGACTAGCGGGATAGGCTACAATGAGCAGTTCTTC
TRBV28	TRBJ1-5	NA	TRBD1	CASSLWTGDSNQPQHF	TGTGCCAGCAGTTTATGGACAGGGGATAGCAATCAGCCCCAGCATTTT
TRBV27	TRBJ1-1	NA	NA	CASSLGAAGTEAFF	TGTGCCAGCAGTTTGGGCGCTGCAGGGACTGAAGCTTTCTTT
TRBV7-8	TRBJ2-1	many	NA	CASSLDREGEQFF	TGTGCCAGCAGCCTCGACAGGGAGGGTGAGCAGTTCTTC
TRBV11-2	TRBJ1-1	NA	TRBD1	CASSLVTAGGTEAFF	TGTGCCAGCAGCTTAGTAACGGCAGGGGGCACTGAAGCTTTCTTT
TRBV7-6	TRBJ2-2	NA	NA	CASSFGGDGELFF	TGTGCCAGCAGCTTCGGGGGAGACGGGGAGCTGTTTTTT
TRBV4-1	TRBJ1-2	few	NA	CASSQGQRSDYGYTF	TGCGCCAGCAGCCAGGGGCAGAGGTCTGACTATGGCTACACCTTC
TRBV4-1	TRBJ2-7	NA	NA	CASSQGAATYEQYF	TGCGCCAGCAGCCAAGGAGCCGCTACCTACGAGCAGTACTTC
TRBV4-1	TRBJ1-3	NA	NA	CARSQETRGGSGNTIYF	TGTGCCAGAAGCCAAGAGACAAGAGGAGGATCCGGAAACACCATATATTTT
TRBV18	TRBJ2-5	NA	NA	CASSTISGETQYF	TGTGCCAGCTCGACTATCAGCGGGGAGACCCAGTACTTC
TRBV9	TRBJ2-1	NA	NA	CASSPGPNNEQFF	TGTGCCAGCAGCCCTGGACCCAACAATGAGCAGTTCTTC
TRBV9	TRBJ1-2	NA	TRBD1	CASKPGQGAVGYTF	TGTGCCAGCAAACCGGGACAGGGGGCGGTTGGCTACACCTTC
TRBV28	TRBJ1-1	NA	NA	CASRPWPKDPPNTEAFF	TGTGCCAGCAGACCTTGGCCGAAGGATCCTCCGAACACTGAAGCTTTCTTT
TRBV7-2	TRBJ2-1	many	TRBD1	CASSWTGTNEQFF	TGTGCCAGCAGCTGGACAGGGACGAATGAGCAGTTCTTC
TRBV20-1	TRBJ2-7	NA	NA	CSARTSSSYEQYF	TGCAGTGCTAGGACTTCAAGCTCCTACGAGCAGTACTTC
TRBV12-3/TRBV12-4	TRBJ1-3	NA	TRBD1	CASSRRTGRNTIYF	TGTGCCAGTAGTAGGAGGACAGGAAGAAACACCATATATTTT
TRBV5-4	TRBJ2-1	NA	NA	CASSLANYNEQFF	TGTGCCAGCAGCCTAGCGAACTACAATGAGCAGTTCTTC
TRBV5-4	TRBJ2-1	once	NA	CASSGSSSYNEQFF	TGTGCCAGCAGCGGTTCGAGCTCCTACAATGAGCAGTTCTTC
TRBV27	TRBJ2-7	few	NA	CASSPSTGDSSYEQYF	TGTGCCAGCAGTCCCTCAACAGGTGACAGCTCCTACGAGCAGTACTTC
TRBV7-9	TRBJ2-7	NA	NA	CASSLDAGAAYEQYF	TGTGCCAGCAGCTTAGATGCAGGGGCGGCCTACGAGCAGTACTTC
TRBV12-5	TRBJ1-3	NA	NA	CASLPTDSGNTIYF	TGTGCTAGTTTACCCACCGACTCTGGAAACACCATATATTTT
TRBV11-2	TRBJ1-4	few	NA	CASSLWGIDEKLFF	TGTGCCAGCAGCTTATGGGGAATTGATGAAAAACTGTTTTTT
TRBV11-2	TRBJ2-1	NA	NA	CASSLVRGNEQFF	TGTGCCAGCAGCTTAGTCCGAGGAAATGAGCAGTTCTTC
TRBV2	TRBJ2-1	few	TRBD2	CASRREGLRYNEQFF	TGTGCCAGCAGGAGAGAGGGACTAAGATACAATGAGCAGTTCTTC
TRBV12-3/TRBV12-4	TRBJ2-1	NA	TRBD1	CASSSRTGGLNEQFF	TGTGCCAGCAGTTCGAGGACAGGGGGCTTGAATGAGCAGTTCTTC
TRBV7-6	TRBJ2-1	NA	TRBD2	CASSLFGLAGVLRNNEQFF	TGTGCCAGCAGCTTATTTGGGCTAGCGGGAGTCCTTAGAAACAATGAGCAGTTCTTC
TRBV6-1	TRBJ2-1	NA	TRBD1	CASSEEGDRGPNEQFF	TGTGCCAGCAGTGAAGAGGGGGACAGGGGTCCCAATGAGCAGTTCTTC
TRBV13	TRBJ1-1	few	NA	CASSLKPGVIGMNTEAFF	TGTGCCAGCAGCTTAAAACCAGGCGTAATCGGAATGAACACTGAAGCTTTCTTT
TRBV7-9	TRBJ2-2	NA	NA	CASSLPGGATGELFF	TGTGCCAGCAGCTTACCGGGGGGCGCGACCGGGGAGCTGTTTTTT
TRBV11-2	TRBJ1-5	NA	NA	CASSLGGDSNQPQHF	TGTGCCAGCAGCTTAGGAGGTGATAGCAATCAGCCCCAGCATTTT
TRBV27	TRBJ1-6	NA	NA	CASSLGGGGNSPLHF	TGTGCCAGCAGTTTGGGTGGGGGGGGTAATTCACCCCTCCACTTT